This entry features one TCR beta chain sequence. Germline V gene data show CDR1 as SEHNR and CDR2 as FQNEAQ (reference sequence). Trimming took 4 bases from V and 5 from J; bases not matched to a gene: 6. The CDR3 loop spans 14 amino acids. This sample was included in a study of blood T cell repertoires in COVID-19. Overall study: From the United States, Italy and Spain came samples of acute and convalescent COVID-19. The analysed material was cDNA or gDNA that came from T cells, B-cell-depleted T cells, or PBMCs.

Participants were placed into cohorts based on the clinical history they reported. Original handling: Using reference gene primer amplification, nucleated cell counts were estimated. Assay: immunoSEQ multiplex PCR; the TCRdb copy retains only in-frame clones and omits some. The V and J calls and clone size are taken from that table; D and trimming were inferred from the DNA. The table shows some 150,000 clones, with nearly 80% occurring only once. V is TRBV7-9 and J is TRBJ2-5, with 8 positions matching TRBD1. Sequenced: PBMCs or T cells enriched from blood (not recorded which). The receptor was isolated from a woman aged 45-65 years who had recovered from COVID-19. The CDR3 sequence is CASSSDREAETQYF. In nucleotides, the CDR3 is TGTGCCAGCAGCTCGGACAGGGAAGCTGAGACCCAGTACTTC.